This T cell receptor beta chain is drawn from a study of cytomegalovirus exposure and HLA in healthy donors. Study-level results: DRB1 had the most TCR associations and HLA-C the fewest, a later analysis found, with rates varying by HLA locus.

In the PCR, 60 Vbeta and 13 Jbeta primers were used. Generated by immunoSEQ multiplex PCR, the TCRdb table keeps only in-frame clones and is missing some. The sample is made up of about 170,000 clones, and the top ten hold about 0.8% of it. V was cut by 5 bases and J by 6 bases, with 10 bases left in between. The CDR3 is made up of 13 amino acids. Germline V CDR1 and CDR2: SNHLY, FYNNEI. Points on this clone: The target antigen is unknown.

The sequencing input was PBMCs. The receptor was derived from a woman under 30 in good health and CMV-seropositive. The V and J genes are TRBV2 and TRBJ2-2; weak D call: TRBD2 (5 bases). As DNA, the CDR3 is TGTGCCAGCAGTTTGGGGAGTGCCGGGGAGCTGTTTTTT. This translates into CASSLGSAGELFF.